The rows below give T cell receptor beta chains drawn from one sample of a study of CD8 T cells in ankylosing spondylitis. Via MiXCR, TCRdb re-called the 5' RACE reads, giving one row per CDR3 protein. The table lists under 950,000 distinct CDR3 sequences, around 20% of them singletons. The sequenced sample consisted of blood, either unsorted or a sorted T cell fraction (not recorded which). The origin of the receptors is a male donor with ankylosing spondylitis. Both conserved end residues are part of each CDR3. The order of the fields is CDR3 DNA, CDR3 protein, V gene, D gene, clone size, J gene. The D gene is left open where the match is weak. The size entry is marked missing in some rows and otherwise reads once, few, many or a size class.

cdr3_nt: TGTGCCAGCAGCACCCGGGGGGGCGACACAGATACGCAGTATTTT
cdr3_aa: CASSTRGGDTDTQYF
v_call: TRBV7-9
d_call: TRBD2
clone_size: few
j_call: TRBJ2-3

cdr3_nt: TGTGCCAGTAGATCTTCGGGGAGGAGAAGCGGACCGGTGGACGAGCAGTACTTC
cdr3_aa: CASRSSGRRSGPVDEQYF
v_call: TRBV19
d_call: .
clone_size: .
j_call: TRBJ2-7

cdr3_nt: TGTGCCAGCAGCCAACAGGGGCTAGACACAGATACGCAGTATTTT
cdr3_aa: CASSQQGLDTDTQYF
v_call: TRBV7-2
d_call: TRBD1
clone_size: .
j_call: TRBJ2-3

cdr3_nt: TGTGCCAGCAGTGATGGCCCCGGGGGCGAGGTCAATGAGCAGTTCTTC
cdr3_aa: CASSDGPGGEVNEQFF
v_call: TRBV6-1
d_call: .
clone_size: .
j_call: TRBJ2-1

cdr3_nt: TGTGCCAGCAGTGAATTGAGGGGGGGCAATCAGCCCCAGCATTTT
cdr3_aa: CASSELRGGNQPQHF
v_call: TRBV28
d_call: .
clone_size: .
j_call: TRBJ1-5

cdr3_nt: TGTGCCAGCAGTTACTCGAATAACGCTGCAGAGGGCTCTGAGCAGTTCTTC
cdr3_aa: CASSYSNNAAEGSEQFF
v_call: TRBV6-5
d_call: .
clone_size: .
j_call: TRBJ2-1

cdr3_nt: TGTGCCAGCAGTTACTCGGGATTTAGTTACGAGCAGTACTTC
cdr3_aa: CASSYSGFSYEQYF
v_call: TRBV6-5
d_call: .
clone_size: many
j_call: TRBJ2-7

cdr3_nt: TGTGCCAGCAGCTACCAAACATCTCGCAATTCACCCCTCCACTTT
cdr3_aa: CASSYQTSRNSPLHF
v_call: TRBV11-1
d_call: .
clone_size: few
j_call: TRBJ1-6

cdr3_nt: TGTGCCAGCAGCCAACAAGGGACAGAGACCTACGAGCAGTACTTC
cdr3_aa: CASSQQGTETYEQYF
v_call: TRBV4-2
d_call: TRBD1
clone_size: few
j_call: TRBJ2-7

cdr3_nt: TGTGCCAGCAGTGAAGGGGGCGGCGGAGCCTACGAGCAGTACTTC
cdr3_aa: CASSEGGGGAYEQYF
v_call: TRBV6-1
d_call: .
clone_size: .
j_call: TRBJ2-7

cdr3_nt: TGTGCCATCAGGGACAGAACCACAGATACGCAGTATTTT
cdr3_aa: CAIRDRTTDTQYF
v_call: TRBV10-3
d_call: .
clone_size: .
j_call: TRBJ2-3

cdr3_nt: TGCGCCAGCAGCTCCCTCCCAGGGGGGAATGAGCAGTTCTTC
cdr3_aa: CASSSLPGGNEQFF
v_call: TRBV5-1
d_call: .
clone_size: few
j_call: TRBJ2-1

cdr3_nt: TGTGCCATCAGTGAGTATGACCCAACCTACGAGCAGTACTTC
cdr3_aa: CAISEYDPTYEQYF
v_call: TRBV10-3
d_call: .
clone_size: .
j_call: TRBJ2-7

cdr3_nt: TGTGCCCCGGGCACTGGAAACACCATATATTTT
cdr3_aa: CAPGTGNTIYF
v_call: TRBV12-3/TRBV12-4
d_call: .
clone_size: few
j_call: TRBJ1-3

cdr3_nt: TGTGCCACCAGTGACAACAGGGGGGGGAGATACAATGAGCAGTTCTTC
cdr3_aa: CATSDNRGGRYNEQFF
v_call: TRBV24-1
d_call: .
clone_size: .
j_call: TRBJ2-1

cdr3_nt: TGTGCCAGCAGCGTAGTGGGGGGGCTGAATTCACCCCTCCACTTT
cdr3_aa: CASSVVGGLNSPLHF
v_call: TRBV9
d_call: .
clone_size: .
j_call: TRBJ1-6

cdr3_nt: TGCGCCAGCAGCCAGCTAGAGAGACTTGAAGCTTTCTTT
cdr3_aa: CASSQLERLEAFF
v_call: TRBV4-3
d_call: .
clone_size: few
j_call: TRBJ1-1

cdr3_nt: TGTGCCAGCAGTACCTCTTTTATTCATCCTTATACCGGGGAGCTGTTTTTT
cdr3_aa: CASSTSFIHPYTGELFF
v_call: TRBV28
d_call: .
clone_size: once
j_call: TRBJ2-2

cdr3_nt: TGTGCCAGCAGCCCCCTCCTCGGAACTAGCGGGTCCCACGAGCAGTACTTC
cdr3_aa: CASSPLLGTSGSHEQYF
v_call: TRBV3-1
d_call: TRBD2
clone_size: .
j_call: TRBJ2-7

cdr3_nt: TGTGCCAGCAGTTACTCGAAGGCTAGCGGGGGACTTGAGCAGTTCTTC
cdr3_aa: CASSYSKASGGLEQFF
v_call: TRBV6-5
d_call: TRBD2
clone_size: .
j_call: TRBJ2-1

cdr3_nt: TGTGCCAGCAGCTTGAACACGGGAAATGAAAAACTGTTTTTT
cdr3_aa: CASSLNTGNEKLFF
v_call: TRBV11-2
d_call: .
clone_size: few
j_call: TRBJ1-4

cdr3_nt: TGTGCCAGCAGCTTGGCCATGGGCGACGAGCAGTACTTC
cdr3_aa: CASSLAMGDEQYF
v_call: TRBV5-6
d_call: .
clone_size: few
j_call: TRBJ2-7

cdr3_nt: TGTGCCAGCAGCCTGAGCGGGAGGGTCAATAATGAGCAGTTCTTC
cdr3_aa: CASSLSGRVNNEQFF
v_call: TRBV7-2
d_call: TRBD2
clone_size: few
j_call: TRBJ2-1

cdr3_nt: TGCAGCGTTGAAGAGAACAGGGGGCTAGAGCAGTACTTC
cdr3_aa: CSVEENRGLEQYF
v_call: TRBV29-1
d_call: TRBD1
clone_size: few
j_call: TRBJ2-7

cdr3_nt: TGTGCCAGCAGCCCCCGGTGGGGGACCGGGGAGCTGTTTTTT
cdr3_aa: CASSPRWGTGELFF
v_call: TRBV7-9
d_call: .
clone_size: .
j_call: TRBJ2-2

cdr3_nt: TGTGCCAGCAGTTTCCCAGGAGCAACTAATGAAAAACTGTTTTTT
cdr3_aa: CASSFPGATNEKLFF
v_call: TRBV12-3/TRBV12-4
d_call: .
clone_size: .
j_call: TRBJ1-4

cdr3_nt: TGTGCCATCAGTGAGTCGGAGGGCTATGGCTACACCTTC
cdr3_aa: CAISESEGYGYTF
v_call: TRBV10-3
d_call: .
clone_size: .
j_call: TRBJ1-2

cdr3_nt: TGTGCCAGCAGCCAAGAGACCGAAACAATGGGCAATCAGCCCCAGCATTTT
cdr3_aa: CASSQETETMGNQPQHF
v_call: TRBV3-1
d_call: .
clone_size: few
j_call: TRBJ1-5

cdr3_nt: TGTGCCAGCAGTGCCCAAAGGGGGAAGCAGGGAGATACGCAGTATTTT
cdr3_aa: CASSAQRGKQGDTQYF
v_call: TRBV25-1
d_call: .
clone_size: .
j_call: TRBJ2-3

cdr3_nt: TGCGCCAGCAGTCCGGAGGGTTCCACCGGGGAGCTGTTTTTT
cdr3_aa: CASSPEGSTGELFF
v_call: TRBV5-1
d_call: .
clone_size: .
j_call: TRBJ2-2

cdr3_nt: TGTGCCAGTACCTCACTCACCCATCAGCCCCAGCATTTT
cdr3_aa: CASTSLTHQPQHF
v_call: TRBV19
d_call: .
clone_size: few
j_call: TRBJ1-5

cdr3_nt: TGCAGCGTTGGAGGGGAATCGGAGACCCAGTACTTC
cdr3_aa: CSVGGESETQYF
v_call: TRBV29-1
d_call: .
clone_size: few
j_call: TRBJ2-5

cdr3_nt: TGTGCCAGCAGCCCCGGGACAGCCCACGCTTTCTTT
cdr3_aa: CASSPGTAHAFF
v_call: TRBV4-2
d_call: TRBD1
clone_size: few
j_call: TRBJ1-1

cdr3_nt: TGTGCCAGCAGTTATGAAGGCCTGTACCAAGAGACCCAGTACTTC
cdr3_aa: CASSYEGLYQETQYF
v_call: TRBV6-5
d_call: .
clone_size: .
j_call: TRBJ2-5

cdr3_nt: TGTGCCAGCAGCTCATCTCAAAACTATGGCTACACCTTC
cdr3_aa: CASSSSQNYGYTF
v_call: TRBV7-8
d_call: .
clone_size: few
j_call: TRBJ1-2

cdr3_nt: TGTGCCAGCAGCCCTCTAGCGGGGTACACCGGGGAGCTGTTTTTT
cdr3_aa: CASSPLAGYTGELFF
v_call: TRBV12-3/TRBV12-4
d_call: TRBD2
clone_size: many
j_call: TRBJ2-2

cdr3_nt: TGCAGCGTTGATCGCATGGGGGCGAATGAGCAGTTCTTC
cdr3_aa: CSVDRMGANEQFF
v_call: TRBV29-1
d_call: .
clone_size: few
j_call: TRBJ2-1

cdr3_nt: TGTGCCAGCAGCTTCACCGGGACAGTAATCTACGAGCAGTACTTC
cdr3_aa: CASSFTGTVIYEQYF
v_call: TRBV13
d_call: TRBD1
clone_size: .
j_call: TRBJ2-7

cdr3_nt: TGTGCCAGCAGTTCCCGGCTGGCGGGACAGGGCTACGAGCAGTACTTC
cdr3_aa: CASSSRLAGQGYEQYF
v_call: TRBV28
d_call: TRBD1
clone_size: once
j_call: TRBJ2-7

cdr3_nt: TGTGCCAGCAGGTCACCCCTTCGGAACAATGAGCAGTTCTTC
cdr3_aa: CASRSPLRNNEQFF
v_call: TRBV12-3/TRBV12-4
d_call: .
clone_size: .
j_call: TRBJ2-1

cdr3_nt: TGTGCCAGCAGCTTAGGGGGGGTGAACGAGCAGTACTTC
cdr3_aa: CASSLGGVNEQYF
v_call: TRBV7-9
d_call: .
clone_size: few
j_call: TRBJ2-7

cdr3_nt: TGCGCCAGCAGAGAACAGGGGGGCAACACCGGGGAGCTGTTTTTT
cdr3_aa: CASREQGGNTGELFF
v_call: TRBV5-1
d_call: TRBD1
clone_size: .
j_call: TRBJ2-2

cdr3_nt: TGTGCCAGCAGCACCCTGGGACTAGCGGGAGATAAACCAGGGACCCAGTACTTC
cdr3_aa: CASSTLGLAGDKPGTQYF
v_call: TRBV11-1
d_call: TRBD2
clone_size: .
j_call: TRBJ2-5

cdr3_nt: TGTGCCAGCACGCCGGGGTTGACTGAAGCTTTCTTT
cdr3_aa: CASTPGLTEAFF
v_call: TRBV27
d_call: .
clone_size: .
j_call: TRBJ1-1

cdr3_nt: TGCGCCAGCAGCCAAGTGACAGGGAATCAGCCCCAGCATTTT
cdr3_aa: CASSQVTGNQPQHF
v_call: TRBV4-1
d_call: TRBD1
clone_size: few
j_call: TRBJ1-5

cdr3_nt: TGCGCCAGCAGCTTGGCCGGTGAAAAACTGTTTTTT
cdr3_aa: CASSLAGEKLFF
v_call: TRBV5-1
d_call: .
clone_size: .
j_call: TRBJ1-4

cdr3_nt: TGCGCCAGCAGCTTTCGGCCCGGGGACGGCAATCAGCCCCAGCATTTT
cdr3_aa: CASSFRPGDGNQPQHF
v_call: TRBV5-1
d_call: .
clone_size: few
j_call: TRBJ1-5

cdr3_nt: TGCAGTGCTAGAGGGACAGACGGGAACTATGGCTACACCTTC
cdr3_aa: CSARGTDGNYGYTF
v_call: TRBV20-1
d_call: .
clone_size: .
j_call: TRBJ1-2

cdr3_nt: TGTGCCAGCAGCTTACAGGGCGGCGCTGAAGCTTTCTTT
cdr3_aa: CASSLQGGAEAFF
v_call: TRBV7-3
d_call: .
clone_size: .
j_call: TRBJ1-1

cdr3_nt: TGTGAGGCTCCTGGTCGAACTGAAGCTTTCTTT
cdr3_aa: CEAPGRTEAFF
v_call: TRBV27
d_call: .
clone_size: .
j_call: TRBJ1-1

cdr3_nt: TGTGCCAGCAGTTTTCACAGCGCGCAAGAGACCCAGTACTTC
cdr3_aa: CASSFHSAQETQYF
v_call: TRBV12-3/TRBV12-4
d_call: .
clone_size: many
j_call: TRBJ2-5